One sample yielded the 19 T cell receptor beta chains listed below, sequenced in a study of response to subunit inactivated influenza vaccine (dated by TCRdb to 2017 to 2018). Library creation used RT-PCR. TCRdb lists the instrument as Illumina HiSeq 2500. The public reads were quality trimmed at Q25 with fastp and then assembled into clones with MiXCR by TCRdb, keeping productive beta chains. Each CDR3 protein appears once, grouped with its most common genes and DNA. The sample table holds about half a million distinct CDR3 sequences, of which around 8% were seen once. The ten most abundant clones make up around 13% of the sample. Sequenced material: PBMCs from blood, taken 23 months after vaccination. These receptors were taken from a man between 45 and 75 years old who received an inactivated influenza vaccine. Donor details come from another sample of the same person, matched by shared clones.

This chain uses TRBV3-1 with TRBJ2-1; 8 bases align to TRBD2. The V gene end was trimmed by 4 bases and the J gene end by 0 bases; junction bases not matched to a gene: 11. Germline CDR1 is LGHDT and CDR2 is YNNKEL (reference sequence). The CDR3 totals 18 residues. This CDR3 reads CASSRIAGSSSSYNEQFF. As DNA, the CDR3 is TGTGCCAGCAGCCGTATAGCGGGGTCCTCTAGCTCCTACAATGAGCAGTTCTTC.

The J gene is TRBJ2-1, the V gene TRBV4-3; 9 nucleotides line up with TRBD2. V lost 1 base to trimming and J lost 4 bases; unmatched junction nucleotides: 8. The germline V gene has CDR1 LGHNA and CDR2 YSLEER. The CDR3 totals 17 residues. CDR3: CASSQGIGSGGYNEQFF. The DNA for the CDR3 is TGCGCCAGCAGCCAAGGAATAGGGAGCGGGGGGTACAATGAGCAGTTCTTC.

In this sample, this clonotype turned up many times. This chain uses TRBV6-5 with TRBJ2-5; D may correspond to TRBD1 or TRBD2 (5 bases each). The CDR3 covers 14 residues. Looked up from germline, CDR1 is MNHEY and CDR2 is SVGAGI. V was shortened by 0 bases and J by 3 bases, with 8 bases between the two germline ends. The CDR3 here is CASSYSGTKETQYF. As DNA, the CDR3 is TGTGCCAGCAGTTACTCTGGGACGAAAGAGACCCAGTACTTC.

This clonotype was seen once. CDR3 nucleotides: TGTGCCAGCAGTTTTTCAGCGAATCAGCCCCAGCATTTT. Amino acid sequence: CASSFSANQPQHF. The J gene is TRBJ1-5, the V gene TRBV12-3 or TRBV12-4; D is unresolved. V was trimmed by 3 bases and J by 4 bases, leaving 7 bases between them. CDR3 length: 13 residues.

This clonotype was counted a few times. The chain joins TRBV27 to TRBJ2-3; 15 bases line up with TRBD2. CDR1 and CDR2 (germline): MNHEY, SMNVEV (reference sequence). The junction had 7 bases not matched to a gene; V was cut back by 5 bases and J by 4 bases. The CDR3 contains 17 residues. CDR3 protein: CASSPGLAGGGSDTQYF. As DNA, the CDR3 is TGTGCCAGCAGTCCGGGACTAGCGGGAGGAGGGTCAGATACGCAGTATTTT.

With regard to this clonotype: The junction departs from the called germline gene at one end, perhaps through a read error. The gene calls are TRBV20-1 and TRBJ2-3, with 13 bases matching TRBD2. The CDR3 runs to 15 residues. Germline CDR1 reads DFQATT; CDR2 reads SNEGSKA (reference sequence). CDR3 bases: TGCAGTGCTACGGGACTAGCGGGGATCACAGATACGCTGTATTTT. This codes for CSATGLAGITDTLYF.

The chain combines TRBV20-1 with TRBJ1-2; 9 nucleotides agree with TRBD1. The J segment lost 0 bases and the V segment lost 0 bases, leaving 2 bases of the junction unmatched. The V gene's germline CDR1 is DFQATT and CDR2 SNEGSKA (reference sequence). The CDR3 loop spans 15 amino acids. The CDR3 region has the DNA TGCAGTGCTAGAGATTGGACAGGGGCTAACTATGGCTACACCTTC. Its translation: CSARDWTGANYGYTF.

This clonotype was seen ten or more times. The chain links TRBV7-2 to TRBJ2-1, with TRBD2 as a possible D gene (5 bases). In germline, CDR1 is SGHTA, CDR2 FQGNSA. V lost 2 bases and J lost 5, with 13 bases in between. CDR3 length: 15 amino acids. CDR3 nucleotides: TGTGCCAGCAGCTTACTAGCCCCCCAACACAATGAGCAGTTCTTC. Translation gives CASSLLAPQHNEQFF. Supplemented by reference TRBV7-2 and TRBJ2-1, the full variable domain reads GAGVSQSPSNKVTEKGKDVELRCDPISGHTALYWYRQSLGQGLEFLIYFQGNSAPDKSGLPSDRFSAERTGGSVSTLTIQRTQQEDSAVYLCASSLLAPQHNEQFFGPGTRLTVL.

This clonotype occurred once. The chain employs TRBV12-3 or TRBV12-4 and TRBJ1-4; TRBD1 aligns across 7 bases. The J segment lost 7 bases and the V segment lost 3 bases, leaving 2 bases of the junction unmatched. This CDR3 has 13 amino acids. CDR3 sequence (DNA): TGTGCCAGCAGTTTTGGGGACAGTGAAAAACTGTTTTTT. Protein product: CASSFGDSEKLFF.

Only a few counts were recorded for this clonotype. The V gene is TRBV12-3 or TRBV12-4, the J gene TRBJ1-4; no clear D. There are 12 residues in the CDR3. Trimming took 1 base from V and 15 from J, leaving 12 bases between them. The CDR3 nucleotides read TGTGCCAGCAGTTTAGGGTGGTCTGAAGTGTTTTTT. As protein: CASSLGWSEVFF.

This clonotype has just a few counts. The chain has TRBV3-1 and TRBJ1-4; the match to TRBD1 covers 9 bases. J gave up 4 bases and V 4 bases, and 10 bases lay outside the gene matches. CDR1 and CDR2 (germline): LGHDT, YNNKEL (reference sequence). This CDR3 is 17 amino acids long. The CDR3 protein is CASSPTLGTGSNEKLFF. For the CDR3, the DNA is TGTGCCAGCAGCCCAACCCTTGGGACAGGGAGTAATGAAAAACTGTTTTTT.

The J gene is TRBJ2-5, the V gene TRBV3-1; D might be TRBD1 (6 bases). The CDR3 consists of 15 residues. Germline V lookup: CDR1 LGHDT, CDR2 YNNKEL (reference sequence). Deletions cut 2 bases from V and 5 bases from J, with 15 bases between. In nucleotides, the CDR3 is TGTGCCAGCAGCCAAACCGGGACACAGGTTGAGACCCAGTACTTC. Translation: CASSQTGTQVETQYF.

The J gene is TRBJ1-6, the V gene TRBV12-3 or TRBV12-4; D gene ambiguous. V lost 3 bases and J 4 bases, leaving 16 bases between the germline ends. CDR3 length: 17 residues. The CDR3: CASSFRQTTPYNSPLHF. The DNA for the CDR3 is TGTGCCAGCAGTTTCCGGCAGACAACTCCTTATAATTCACCCCTCCACTTT.

This clonotype was observed once. J is TRBJ2-1 and V is TRBV7-9; 8 nucleotides line up with TRBD2. Trimming cost V 2 bases and J 9 bases; bases outside gene matches: 6. CDR3 length: 14 amino acids. In germline, CDR1 is SEHNR, CDR2 FQNEAQ (reference sequence). The CDR3 DNA sequence: TGTGCCAGCAGCTTAACTATCGGGAGGGGTGAGCAGTTCTTC. It encodes CASSLTIGRGEQFF.

This clonotype came up a few times. This sequence joins TRBV5-1 and TRBJ2-5, with 7 positions matching TRBD1. V shed 0 bases and J 2 bases; nucleotides not matched to a gene: 4. This CDR3 comprises 15 residues. Germline CDR1 reads SGHRS; CDR2 reads YFSETQ. CDR3 residues: CASSLEGARQETQYF. The CDR3, as DNA: TGCGCCAGCAGCTTGGAGGGGGCGCGGCAAGAGACCCAGTACTTC. Full variable domain (remainder filled in from reference TRBV5-1 and TRBJ2-5): KAGVTQTPRYLIKTRGQQVTLSCSPISGHRSVSWYQQTPGQGLQFLFEYFSETQRNKGNFPGRFSGRQFSNSRSEMNVSTLELGDSALYLCASSLEGARQETQYFGPGTRLLVL.

This clonotype has just a few counts. This sequence joins TRBV20-1 and TRBJ1-5; D might be TRBD1 (6 bases). The CDR3 length is 16 residues. Germline assignment: CDR1 DFQATT and CDR2 SNEGSKA (reference sequence). Trimming shortened V by 0 bases and J by 1 base, and 13 bases separated the two germline ends. The CDR3 here is CSARESTGMSNQPQHF. The CDR3 coding sequence is TGCAGTGCTAGAGAATCCACAGGGATGAGCAATCAGCCCCAGCATTTT.

This clonotype occurred many times. The J gene is TRBJ2-3, the V gene TRBV6-1, with 10 nucleotides matching TRBD1. V shed 2 bases and J 0 bases; nucleotides not matched to a gene: 5. The germline V gene has CDR1 MNHNS and CDR2 SASEGT. CDR3 length equals 17 residues. The CDR3 bases are TGTGCCAGCAGTGAATGGGACAGGGGTCCTAGCACAGATACGCAGTATTTT. Translated: CASSEWDRGPSTDTQYF.

This clonotype was seen once. The chain has TRBV20-1 and TRBJ1-2; TRBD1 matches at 9 bases. The germline V gene encodes CDR1 DFQATT and CDR2 SNEGSKA (reference sequence). The junction had 12 bases not matched to a gene; V was cut back by 6 bases and J by 4 bases. The CDR3 runs 15 residues. This chain's CDR3 is CSARPGTGSIYGYTF. Written as DNA, the CDR3 is TGCAGTGCCCGTCCCGGGACAGGGTCAATCTATGGCTACACCTTC.

The chain uses TRBV24-1 and TRBJ2-3; D might be TRBD1 (6 bases). This CDR3 is built from 13 residues. Germline V CDR1 and CDR2: KGHDR, SFDVKD. Trimming took off 4 bases at V and 5 bases at J, with 9 bases between the two ends. CDR3 in DNA: TGTGCCACCAGTGACCCGACAGGAGATACGCAGTATTTT. Its translation is CATSDPTGDTQYF.